Following are 6 T cell receptor beta chains from one sample sequenced in a study of blood T cell repertoires in COVID-19. Sequencing used immunoSEQ multiplex PCR; TCRdb keeps in-frame clones, though not all of them. The sample consists of about 140,000 clones, approximately 85% of them appearing once. Sequencing was carried out using PBMCs or T cells enriched from blood (not recorded which). The receptor source for this set is a woman between 45 and 65 years old with acute COVID-19.

The V call is TRBV12-3 or TRBV12-4, the J call TRBJ1-5, with 9 bases aligning to TRBD1. The junction had 5 bases not matched to a gene; V was cut back by 7 bases and J by 7 bases. This CDR3 comprises 13 residues. CDR3 region: CASTRGQGQPQHF. Written as DNA, the CDR3 is TGTGCCAGCACCCGGGGACAGGGCCAGCCCCAGCATTTT.

The chain employs TRBV27 and TRBJ2-7, with 8 bases lining up with TRBD1. After removal of 5 bases from V and 1 base from J, the junction contained 7 bases not matched to a gene. The CDR3 sequence is 15 residues long. The V gene's germline CDR1 is MNHEY and CDR2 SMNVEV (reference sequence). CDR3 sequence (DNA): TGTGCCAGCAGTCCGTGGACAGGGAAGTCCTACGAGCAGTACTTC. Protein: CASSPWTGKSYEQYF.

CDR3: CASSVTSVRNIQYF. The CDR3 DNA reads as TGTGCCAGCAGTGTGACTAGCGTTCGGAACATTCAGTACTTC. The rearrangement uses TRBV2 and TRBJ2-4, with 8 bases that match TRBD2. V was clipped by 4 bases and J by 7 bases; unmatched bases: 6. This CDR3 comprises 14 residues. Germline V gene lookup returns CDR1 SNHLY and CDR2 FYNNEI.

This clone was counted a single time. The V and J genes are TRBV7-2 and TRBJ1-2, with D maybe TRBD1 (5 bases). Germline V CDR1 and CDR2: SGHTA, FQGNSA. The CDR3 is 14 residues long. V was cut by 0 bases and J by 4 bases, with 9 bases left in between. The chain's CDR3 is CASSLAFQGYGYTF. CDR3 DNA sequence: TGTGCCAGCAGCTTAGCGTTTCAGGGCTATGGCTACACCTTC.

This rearrangement joins TRBV7-3 to TRBJ2-7, with TRBD1 as a possible D gene (6 bases). CDR1 and CDR2 from the germline V gene are SGHTA and FQGTGA. This CDR3 region has 17 residues. V lost 5 bases to trimming and J lost 7 bases, with 27 bases between them. The CDR3 bases are TGTGCCAGCAGCCCCCAGGGTCGCCGGACAGACTTGTGGGAGCAGTACTTC. Its protein product is CASSPQGRRTDLWEQYF.

The V gene is TRBV27, the J gene TRBJ1-5; D gene ambiguous. CDR1 is MNHEY, CDR2 SMNVEV, per germline (reference sequence). Trimming stripped 0 bases from V and 7 bases from J, with 7 bases between. The CDR3 is 13 amino acids. The CDR3 coding sequence is TGTGCCAGCAGTTTATCGCTAGGACAGCCCCAGCATTTT. Its translation: CASSLSLGQPQHF.